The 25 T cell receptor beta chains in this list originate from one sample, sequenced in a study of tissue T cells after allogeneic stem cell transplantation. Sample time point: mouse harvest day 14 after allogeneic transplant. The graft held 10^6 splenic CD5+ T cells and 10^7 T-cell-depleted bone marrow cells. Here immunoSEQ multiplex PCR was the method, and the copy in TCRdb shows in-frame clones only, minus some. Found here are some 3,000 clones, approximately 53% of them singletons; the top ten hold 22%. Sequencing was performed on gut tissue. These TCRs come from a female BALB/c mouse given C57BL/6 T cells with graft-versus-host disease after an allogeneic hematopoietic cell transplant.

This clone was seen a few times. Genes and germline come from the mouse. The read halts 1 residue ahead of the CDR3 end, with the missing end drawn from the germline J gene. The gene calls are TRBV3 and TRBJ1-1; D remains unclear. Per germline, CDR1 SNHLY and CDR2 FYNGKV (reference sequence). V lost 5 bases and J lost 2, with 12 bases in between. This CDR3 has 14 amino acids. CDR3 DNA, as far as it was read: TGTGCCAGCAGCCTGTTTCAGGCCAACACAGAAGTCTTC. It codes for CASSLFQANTEVF. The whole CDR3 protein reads CASSLFQANTEVFF.

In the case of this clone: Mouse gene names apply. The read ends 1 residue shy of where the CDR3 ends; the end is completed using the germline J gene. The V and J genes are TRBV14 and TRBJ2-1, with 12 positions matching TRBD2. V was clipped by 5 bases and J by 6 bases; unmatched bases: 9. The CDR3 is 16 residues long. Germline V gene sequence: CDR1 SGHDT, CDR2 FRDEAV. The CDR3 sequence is CASRGTGGRGGAEQFF. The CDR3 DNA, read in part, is TGTGCCAGCAGGGGGACTGGGGGGCGTGGGGGTGCTGAGCAGTTC. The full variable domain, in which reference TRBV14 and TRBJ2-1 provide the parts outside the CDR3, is EAGVTQSPRYAVLQEGQAVSFWCDPISGHDTLYWYQQPRDQGPQLLVYFRDEAVIDNSQLPSDRFSAVRPKGTNSTLKIQSAKQGDTATYLCASRGTGGRGGAEQFFGPGTRLTVL.

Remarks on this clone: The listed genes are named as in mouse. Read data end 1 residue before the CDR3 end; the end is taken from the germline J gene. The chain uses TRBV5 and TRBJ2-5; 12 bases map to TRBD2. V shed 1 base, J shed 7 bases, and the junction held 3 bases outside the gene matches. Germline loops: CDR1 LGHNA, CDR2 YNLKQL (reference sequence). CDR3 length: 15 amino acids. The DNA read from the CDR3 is TGTGCCAGCAGCCAAGTGGGACTGGGGGGAAACACCCAGTAC. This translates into CASSQVGLGGNTQY. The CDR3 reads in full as CASSQVGLGGNTQYF.

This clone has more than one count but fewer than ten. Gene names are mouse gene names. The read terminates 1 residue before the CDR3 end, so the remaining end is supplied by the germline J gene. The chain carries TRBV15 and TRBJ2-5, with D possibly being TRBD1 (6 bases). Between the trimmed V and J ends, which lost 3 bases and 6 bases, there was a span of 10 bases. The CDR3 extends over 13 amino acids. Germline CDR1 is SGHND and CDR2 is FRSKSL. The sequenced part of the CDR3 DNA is TGTGCCAGCAGTTTCAGGGGAGTGGACACCCAGTAC. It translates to CASSFRGVDTQY. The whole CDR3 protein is CASSFRGVDTQYF.

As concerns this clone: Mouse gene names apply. CDR3: CASSHRNTEVFF. The part of the CDR3 DNA that was read is TGTGCCAGCAGCCACAGAAACACAGAAGTCTTC. The rearrangement uses TRBV4 and TRBJ1-1; D call uncertain. Coverage ceases 1 residue before the CDR3 finishes, and the germline J gene fills in the end. Germline V gene sequence: CDR1 LGHDT, CDR2 YNNKQL (reference sequence). There are 12 residues in the CDR3. V lost 5 bases, J lost 1 base, and 5 bases lay in between.

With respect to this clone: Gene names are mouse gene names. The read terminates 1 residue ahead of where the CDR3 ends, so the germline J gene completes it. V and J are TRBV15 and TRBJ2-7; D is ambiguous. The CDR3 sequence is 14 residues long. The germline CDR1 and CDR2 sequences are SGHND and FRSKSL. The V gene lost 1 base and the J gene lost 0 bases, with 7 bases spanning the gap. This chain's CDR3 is CASSLGLSSYEQYF. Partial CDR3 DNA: TGTGCCAGCAGTTTAGGACTTAGCTCCTATGAACAGTAC. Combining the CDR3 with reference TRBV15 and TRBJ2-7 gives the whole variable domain DAGVTQTPRHEVAEKGQTIILKCEPVSGHNDLFWYRQTKIQGLELLSYFRSKSLMEDGGAFKDRFKAEMLNSSFSTLKIQPTEPKDSAVYLCASSLGLSSYEQYFGPGTRLTVL.

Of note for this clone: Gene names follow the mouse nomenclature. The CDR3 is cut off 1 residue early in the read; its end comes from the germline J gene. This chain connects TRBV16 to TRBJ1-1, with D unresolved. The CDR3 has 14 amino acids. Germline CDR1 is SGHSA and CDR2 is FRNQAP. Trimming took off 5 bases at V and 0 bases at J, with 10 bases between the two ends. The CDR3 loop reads CASSPTDANTEVFF. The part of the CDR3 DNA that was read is TGTGCAAGCAGCCCTACAGATGCAAACACAGAAGTCTTC. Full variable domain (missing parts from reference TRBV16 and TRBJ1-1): NAGVIQTPRHKVTGKGQEATLWCEPISGHSAVFWYRQTIVQGLEFLTYFRNQAPIDDSGMPKERFSAQMPNQSHSTLKIQSTQPQDSAVYLCASSPTDANTEVFFGKGTRLTVV.

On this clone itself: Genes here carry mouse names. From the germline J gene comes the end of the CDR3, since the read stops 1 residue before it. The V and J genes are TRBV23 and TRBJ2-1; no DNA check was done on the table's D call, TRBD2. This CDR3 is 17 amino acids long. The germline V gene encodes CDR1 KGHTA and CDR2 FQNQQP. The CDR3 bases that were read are TGCTCCAGCAGTCAATCGGACTGGGGGGGCAACTATGCTGAGCAGTTC. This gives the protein CSSSQSDWGGNYAEQF. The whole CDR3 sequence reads CSSSQSDWGGNYAEQFF.

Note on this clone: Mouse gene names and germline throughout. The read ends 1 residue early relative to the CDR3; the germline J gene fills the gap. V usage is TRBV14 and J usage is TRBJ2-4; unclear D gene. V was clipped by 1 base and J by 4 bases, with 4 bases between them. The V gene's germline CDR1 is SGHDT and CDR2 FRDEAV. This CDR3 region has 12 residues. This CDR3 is CASSFIKNTLYF. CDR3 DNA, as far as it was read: TGTGCCAGCAGTTTCATTAAAAACACCTTGTAC.

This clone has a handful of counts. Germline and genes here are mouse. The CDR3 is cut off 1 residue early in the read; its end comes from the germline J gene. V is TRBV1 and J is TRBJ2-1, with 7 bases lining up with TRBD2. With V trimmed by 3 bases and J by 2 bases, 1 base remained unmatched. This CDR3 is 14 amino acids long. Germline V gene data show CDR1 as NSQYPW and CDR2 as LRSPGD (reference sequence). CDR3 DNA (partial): TGCACCTGCAGTGCTCTGGGGGACTATGCTGAGCAGTTC. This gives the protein CTCSALGDYAEQF. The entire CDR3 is CTCSALGDYAEQFF. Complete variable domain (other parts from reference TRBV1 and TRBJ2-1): VTLLEQNPRWRLVPRGQAVNLRCILKNSQYPWMSWYQQDLQKQLQWLFTLRSPGDKEVKSLPGADYLATRVTDTELRLQVANMSQGRTLYCTCSALGDYAEQFFGPGTRLTVL.

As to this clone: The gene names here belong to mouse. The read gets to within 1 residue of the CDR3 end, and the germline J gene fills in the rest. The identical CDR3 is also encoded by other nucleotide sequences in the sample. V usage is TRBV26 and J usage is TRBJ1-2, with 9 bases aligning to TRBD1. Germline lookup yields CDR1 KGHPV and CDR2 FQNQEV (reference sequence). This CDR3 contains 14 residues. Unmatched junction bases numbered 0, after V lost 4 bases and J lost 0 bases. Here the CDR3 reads CASSRQGANSDYTF. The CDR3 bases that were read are TGTGCCAGCAGTCGACAGGGGGCAAACTCCGACTACACC.

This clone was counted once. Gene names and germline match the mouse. The CDR3 reads CASSPGTGDEQFF. The CDR3 bases that were read are TGTGCCAGCAGTCCGGGGACAGGGGATGAGCAGTTC. J is TRBJ2-1 and V is TRBV26; 10 bases agree with TRBD1. The CDR3 end lies 1 residue beyond the end of the read and is filled in from the germline J gene. Germline V lookup: CDR1 KGHPV, CDR2 FQNQEV (reference sequence). This CDR3 is built from 13 residues. The V segment lost 4 bases and the J segment 9 bases; nucleotides outside the gene matches: 3.

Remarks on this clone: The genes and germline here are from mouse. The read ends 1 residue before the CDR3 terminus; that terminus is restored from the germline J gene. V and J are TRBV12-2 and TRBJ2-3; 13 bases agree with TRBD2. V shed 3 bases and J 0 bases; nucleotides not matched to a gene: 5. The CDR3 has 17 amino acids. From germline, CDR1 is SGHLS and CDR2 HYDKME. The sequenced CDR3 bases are TGTGCCAGCTCTGGGGACTGGGGGGGTCTTAGTGCAGAAACGCTGTAT. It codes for CASSGDWGGLSAETLY. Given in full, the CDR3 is CASSGDWGGLSAETLYF.

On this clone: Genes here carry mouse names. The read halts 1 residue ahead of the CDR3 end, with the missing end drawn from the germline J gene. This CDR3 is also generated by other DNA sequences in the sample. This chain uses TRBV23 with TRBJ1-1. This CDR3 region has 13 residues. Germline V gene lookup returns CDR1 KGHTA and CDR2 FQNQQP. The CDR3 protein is CSSSQSGNTEVFF. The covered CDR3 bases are TGCTCCAGCAGTCAATCCGGGAACACAGAAGTCTTC.

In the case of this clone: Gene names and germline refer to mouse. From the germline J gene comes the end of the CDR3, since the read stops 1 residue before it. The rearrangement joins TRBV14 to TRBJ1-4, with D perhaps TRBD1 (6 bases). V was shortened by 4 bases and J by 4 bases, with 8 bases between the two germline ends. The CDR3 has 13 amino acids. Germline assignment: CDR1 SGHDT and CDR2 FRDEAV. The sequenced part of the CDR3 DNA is TGTGCCAGCAGTGGGACAATCAACGAAAGATTATTT. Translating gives CASSGTINERLF. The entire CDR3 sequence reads CASSGTINERLFF.

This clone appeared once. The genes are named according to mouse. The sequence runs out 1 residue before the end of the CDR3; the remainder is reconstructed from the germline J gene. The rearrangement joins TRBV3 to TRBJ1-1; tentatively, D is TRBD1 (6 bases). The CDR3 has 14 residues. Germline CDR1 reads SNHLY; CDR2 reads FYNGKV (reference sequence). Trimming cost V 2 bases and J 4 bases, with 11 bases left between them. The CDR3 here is CASSLRGGGTEVFF. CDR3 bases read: TGTGCCAGCAGCTTAAGGGGGGGTGGCACAGAAGTCTTC.

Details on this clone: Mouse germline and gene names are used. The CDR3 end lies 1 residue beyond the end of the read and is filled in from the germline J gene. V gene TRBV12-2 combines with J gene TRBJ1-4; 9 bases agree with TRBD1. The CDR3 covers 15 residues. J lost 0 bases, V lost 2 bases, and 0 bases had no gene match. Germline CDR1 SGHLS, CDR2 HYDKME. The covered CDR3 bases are TGTGCCAGCTCTCGGACAGGGGTTTCCAACGAAAGATTATTT. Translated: CASSRTGVSNERLF. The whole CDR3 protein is CASSRTGVSNERLFF.

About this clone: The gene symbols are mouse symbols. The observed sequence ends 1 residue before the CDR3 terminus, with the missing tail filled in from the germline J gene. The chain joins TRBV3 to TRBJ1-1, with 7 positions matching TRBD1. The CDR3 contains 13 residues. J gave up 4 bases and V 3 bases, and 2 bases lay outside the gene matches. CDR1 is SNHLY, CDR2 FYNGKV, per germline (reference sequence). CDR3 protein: CASSFAGGTEVFF. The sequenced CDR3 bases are TGTGCCAGCAGCTTCGCAGGGGGCACAGAAGTCTTC.

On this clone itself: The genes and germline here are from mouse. The CDR3 loop reads CASSQRQSQNTLYF. The CDR3 DNA, read in part, is TGTGCCAGCAGCCAAAGACAGAGTCAAAACACCTTGTAC. The J gene is TRBJ2-4, the V gene TRBV5; tentatively, D is TRBD1 (5 bases). Coverage ceases 1 residue before the CDR3 finishes, and the germline J gene fills in the end. Germline CDR1 and CDR2: LGHNA and YNLKQL (reference sequence). The CDR3 spans 14 residues. The V gene lost 2 bases and the J gene lost 0 bases, with 6 bases spanning the gap.

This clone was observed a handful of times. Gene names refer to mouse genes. The part of the CDR3 DNA that was read is TGTGCCAGCAGTCTGGGGGGGGCCGGACAAGACACCCAGTAC. Translation gives CASSLGGAGQDTQY. The full CDR3 reads CASSLGGAGQDTQYF. V usage is TRBV26 and J usage is TRBJ2-5, with 8 bases matching TRBD2. The observed sequence ends 1 residue before the CDR3 terminus, with the missing tail filled in from the germline J gene. The CDR3 totals 15 residues. Per germline, CDR1 KGHPV and CDR2 FQNQEV (reference sequence). V gave up 2 bases and J gave up 3 bases; unmatched junction bases: 4.

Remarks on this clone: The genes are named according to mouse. The DNA read from the CDR3 is TGTGCCAGCTCTCTCCGGGGAAAAGACACCCAGTAC. It codes for CASSLRGKDTQY. The entire CDR3 protein is CASSLRGKDTQYF. The rearrangement uses TRBV12-1 and TRBJ2-5; D gene unclear. Sequencing ends 1 residue short of the CDR3 end; the germline J gene provides the rest. This CDR3 comprises 13 residues. Deletions cut 0 bases from V and 4 bases from J, with 7 bases between. Per the germline V gene, CDR1 is SGHSN and CDR2 is HYEKVE.

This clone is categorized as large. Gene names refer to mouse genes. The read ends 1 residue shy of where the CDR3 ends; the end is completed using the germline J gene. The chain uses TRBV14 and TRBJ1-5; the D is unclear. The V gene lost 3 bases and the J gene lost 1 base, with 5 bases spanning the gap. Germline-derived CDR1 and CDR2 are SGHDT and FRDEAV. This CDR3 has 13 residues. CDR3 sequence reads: CASSSQNNQAPLF. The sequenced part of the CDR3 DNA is TGTGCCAGCAGTTCACAAAACAACCAGGCTCCGCTT.

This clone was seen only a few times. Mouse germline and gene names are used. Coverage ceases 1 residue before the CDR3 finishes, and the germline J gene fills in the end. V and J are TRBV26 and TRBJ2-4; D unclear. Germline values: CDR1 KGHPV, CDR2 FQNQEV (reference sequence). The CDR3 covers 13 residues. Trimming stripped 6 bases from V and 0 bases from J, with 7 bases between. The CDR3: CASRQTSQNTLYF. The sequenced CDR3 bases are TGTGCCAGCAGACAAACTAGTCAAAACACCTTGTAC.

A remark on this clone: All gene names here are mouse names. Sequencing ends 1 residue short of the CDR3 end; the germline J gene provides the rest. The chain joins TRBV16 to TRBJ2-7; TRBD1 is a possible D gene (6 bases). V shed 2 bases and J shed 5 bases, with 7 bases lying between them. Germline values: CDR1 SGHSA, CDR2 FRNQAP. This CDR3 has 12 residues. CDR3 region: CASSLSGDEQYF. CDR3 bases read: TGTGCAAGCAGCTTATCAGGGGATGAACAGTAC. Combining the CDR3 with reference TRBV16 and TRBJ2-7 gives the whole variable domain NAGVIQTPRHKVTGKGQEATLWCEPISGHSAVFWYRQTIVQGLEFLTYFRNQAPIDDSGMPKERFSAQMPNQSHSTLKIQSTQPQDSAVYLCASSLSGDEQYFGPGTRLTVL.

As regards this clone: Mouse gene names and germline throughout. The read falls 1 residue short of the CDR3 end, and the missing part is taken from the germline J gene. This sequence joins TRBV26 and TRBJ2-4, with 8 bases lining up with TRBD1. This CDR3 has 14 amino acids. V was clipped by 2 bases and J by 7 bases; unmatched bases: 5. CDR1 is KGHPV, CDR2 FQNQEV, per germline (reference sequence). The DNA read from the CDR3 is TGTGCCAGCAGTCTGCAGGGGGCGAGAGACACCTTGTAC. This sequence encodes CASSLQGARDTLY. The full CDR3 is CASSLQGARDTLYF.